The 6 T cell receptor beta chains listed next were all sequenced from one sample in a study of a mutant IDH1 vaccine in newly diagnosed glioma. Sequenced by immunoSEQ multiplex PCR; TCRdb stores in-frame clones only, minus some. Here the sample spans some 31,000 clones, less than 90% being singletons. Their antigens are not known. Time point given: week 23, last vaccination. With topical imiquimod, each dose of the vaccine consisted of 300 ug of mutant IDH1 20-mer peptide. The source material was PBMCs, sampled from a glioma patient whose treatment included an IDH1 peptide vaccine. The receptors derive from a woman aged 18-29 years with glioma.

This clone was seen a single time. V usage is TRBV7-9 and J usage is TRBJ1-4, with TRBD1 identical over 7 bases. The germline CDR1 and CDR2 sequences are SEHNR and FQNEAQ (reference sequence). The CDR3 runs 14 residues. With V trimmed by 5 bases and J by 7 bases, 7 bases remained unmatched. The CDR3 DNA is TGTGCCAGCAGCCGCGGGACAGATTCTGAAAAACTGTTTTTT. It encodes CASSRGTDSEKLFF.

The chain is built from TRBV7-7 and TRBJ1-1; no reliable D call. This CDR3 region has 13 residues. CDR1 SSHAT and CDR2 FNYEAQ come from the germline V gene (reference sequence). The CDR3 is CASAIDTNTEAFF. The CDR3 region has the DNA TGTGCTAGCGCAATCGATACAAACACTGAAGCTTTCTTT.

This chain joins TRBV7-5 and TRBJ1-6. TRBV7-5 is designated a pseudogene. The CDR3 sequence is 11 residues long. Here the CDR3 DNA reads TGTGCCAGCCGCGCGGATTCACCCCTCCACTTT. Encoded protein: CASRADSPLHF.

The CDR3 reads CASSHSPPGQGQDTQYF. The CDR3 nucleotides are TGTGCCAGCAGCCACTCACCCCCGGGACAGGGCCAAGATACGCAGTATTTT. This rearrangement joins TRBV5-6 to TRBJ2-3; 9 nucleotides match TRBD1. V lost 4 bases, J lost 5 bases, and 14 bases stayed unmatched. The CDR3 has 17 residues. The germline gives CDR1 SGHDT, CDR2 YYEEEE.

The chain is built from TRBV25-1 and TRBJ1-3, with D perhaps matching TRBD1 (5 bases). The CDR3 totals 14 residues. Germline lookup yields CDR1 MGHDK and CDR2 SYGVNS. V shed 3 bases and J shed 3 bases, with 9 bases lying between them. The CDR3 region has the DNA TGTGCCAGCAGTGAGGGGGTACGTGGAAACACCATATATTTT. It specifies CASSEGVRGNTIYF.

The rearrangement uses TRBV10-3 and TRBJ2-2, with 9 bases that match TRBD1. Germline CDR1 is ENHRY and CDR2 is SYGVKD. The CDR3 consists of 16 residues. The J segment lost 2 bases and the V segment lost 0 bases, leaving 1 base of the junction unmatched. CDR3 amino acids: CAISESGQGNTGELFF. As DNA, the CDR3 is TGTGCCATCAGTGAGTCGGGACAGGGTAACACCGGGGAGCTGTTTTTT.